The rows below give T cell receptor beta chains drawn from one sample of a study of T-cell reconstitution after alpha-beta-depleted transplantation in children. MiXCR, run by TCRdb on the PCR reads, gives a single entry per CDR3 protein. The sample carries a few hundred thousand distinct CDR3 sequences, roughly a quarter recorded once. The source material was PBMCs, sampled before TCRalphabeta/CD19-depleted stem cell transplant. These receptors all come from a boy younger than two with Wiskott-Aldrich syndrome, due to receive a stem cell transplant. The CDR3 runs from the conserved cysteine through the conserved F or W. D genes are given only for firm matches. For some rows the clone size is stated as once, few or many, or as a class when expanded; others skip it.

>.|TRBV12-3/TRBV12-4|.|TRBJ2-1
CASSNIGLLSSYNEQFF
TGTGCCAGCAGCAATATTGGACTCCTAAGCTCCTACAATGAGCAGTTCTTC
>.|TRBV28|.|TRBJ2-1
CASSFGGWGRGNEQFF
TGTGCCAGCAGTTTTGGTGGTTGGGGCAGAGGCAATGAGCAGTTCTTC
>TRBD1|TRBV5-1|few|TRBJ2-7
CASSSKDRVYEQYF
TGCGCCAGCAGCTCGAAAGACAGGGTTTACGAGCAGTACTTC
>.|TRBV5-1|.|TRBJ2-1
CASRPSEQPSYNEQFF
TGCGCCAGCAGACCTAGCGAGCAACCCTCCTACAATGAGCAGTTCTTC
>.|TRBV2|few|TRBJ2-3
CASSQTTINPTDTQYF
TGTGCCAGCAGTCAGACTACCATTAACCCCACAGATACGCAGTATTTT
>.|TRBV10-3|.|TRBJ1-2
CAISDRSNYGYTF
TGTGCCATCAGTGACAGATCTAACTATGGCTACACCTTC
>.|TRBV5-1|.|TRBJ2-1
CASSLAGLGEQFF
TGCGCCAGCAGCTTGGCCGGGTTAGGTGAGCAGTTCTTC
>TRBD1|TRBV15|few|TRBJ2-2
CATRKGARGTGELFF
TGTGCCACCAGAAAGGGGGCTCGCGGCACCGGGGAGCTGTTTTTT
>.|TRBV5-1|few|TRBJ2-5
CASSLGGSLQETQYF
TGCGCCAGCAGCTTGGGTGGCAGCCTCCAAGAGACCCAGTACTTC
>TRBD1|TRBV7-9|.|TRBJ1-4
CASSRQGPEEKLFF
TGTGCCAGCAGCCGACAGGGCCCAGAAGAAAAACTGTTTTTT
>TRBD2|TRBV2|few|TRBJ2-1
CASIDDPSTSADEQFF
TGTGCCAGCATAGATGATCCATCCACTAGCGCCGATGAGCAGTTCTTC
>.|TRBV15|.|TRBJ2-7
CATSRLGETAWDEQYF
TGTGCCACCAGCAGATTGGGCGAGACTGCTTGGGACGAGCAGTACTTC
>.|TRBV4-1|.|TRBJ2-1
CASSQGGSGDEQFF
TGCGCCAGCAGCCAAGGGGGGAGTGGGGATGAGCAGTTCTTC
>.|TRBV12-3/TRBV12-4|few|TRBJ2-7
CASSWVFYEQYF
TGTGCCAGCAGTTGGGTCTTCTACGAGCAGTACTTC
>.|TRBV20-1|.|TRBJ1-1
CSARVGVNTEAFF
TGCAGTGCTAGGGTGGGGGTCAACACTGAAGCTTTCTTT
>.|TRBV20-1|few|TRBJ2-1
CSARGGRLDEQFF
TGCAGTGCTAGAGGGGGACGGTTGGATGAGCAGTTCTTC
>.|TRBV20-1|few|TRBJ1-1
CSARDYRTEAFF
TGCAGTGCTAGAGATTATCGCACTGAAGCTTTCTTT
>.|TRBV4-2|few|TRBJ2-3
CASSQETGGGRYLGGTQYF
TGTGCCAGCAGCCAAGAGACCGGCGGAGGGAGATACCTCGGGGGTACGCAGTATTTT